The next 27 T cell receptor beta chains were all read from a single sample in a study of CD8+CD57+ T cells in acquired aplastic anemia. By flow cytometry, patients selected for sequencing had shown an expansion of CD8+CD57+ cells. Genomic DNA provided the template from which TCR beta VDJ and CDR3 profiles were obtained. In TCRdb, the reads were re-called with MiXCR into one record per CDR3 protein. The table includes hundreds of thousands of distinct CDR3 sequences, around 33% detected once. The sequenced sample was sorted CD4+, CD8+, or CD8+CD57+ T cells (not recorded which) from PBMCs. These receptors all come from a human donor with aplastic anemia.

The sample holds a few counts of this clonotype. The chain has TRBV4-3 and TRBJ1-5; 7 bases align to TRBD1. The V gene's germline CDR1 is LGHNA and CDR2 YSLEER. This CDR3 region has 15 residues. Germline trimming cut 1 base from V and 9 bases from J; bases unmatched to any gene: 9. The DNA of the CDR3 is TGCGCCAGCAGCCAAGGAGGGGGCGCGATTCGGCCCCAGCATTTT. Protein product: CASSQGGGAIRPQHF.

On this clonotype: A read error may produce the germline difference seen at one junction end. V gene TRBV10-3 combines with J gene TRBJ2-1, with a possible D match to TRBD1 (5 bases). The CDR3 runs 13 residues. CDR1 and CDR2 (germline): ENHRY, SYGVKD. CDR3 loop: CAISDPRASERFF. In DNA, the CDR3 is TGTGCCATCAGTGACCCCAGGGCCAGTGAGCGGTTCTTC.

This clonotype was seen more than once but under ten times. This may come from a read error, since a much larger clone is one base off. The chain recombines TRBV7-6 with TRBJ2-7, with D perhaps matching TRBD1 or TRBD2 (5 bases each). The CDR3 totals 14 residues. Looked up from germline, CDR1 is SGHVS and CDR2 is FNYEAQ. The V gene lost 5 bases and the J gene lost 4 bases, with 15 bases spanning the gap. CDR3 bases: TGTGCCAGCAGCACCGTCGCAGGGAGTTACGAGCAGTACTTC. Translation gives CASSTVAGSYEQYF.

This clonotype was observed many times. This chain connects TRBV12-5 to TRBJ1-6, with D perhaps TRBD1 (5 bases). V lost 4 bases and J 6 bases, leaving 10 bases between the germline ends. The germline gives CDR1 LGHNT, CDR2 FRNRAP. The CDR3 covers 14 residues. The CDR3 DNA reads TGTGCTAGTGGTTGGGGGGTAGGTAATTCACCCCTCCACTTT. Translated: CASGWGVGNSPLHF.

This clonotype was seen more than once but under ten times. This chain joins TRBV14 and TRBJ2-1, with a tentative D call TRBD1 (6 bases). The germline V gene encodes CDR1 SGHDN and CDR2 FVKESK. There are 14 residues in the CDR3. The V gene lost 6 bases and the J gene lost 2 bases, with 11 bases spanning the gap. CDR3 coding DNA: TGTGCCAGCAGTCTGACAGGCCCCTACAATGAGCAGTTCTTC. It yields the protein CASSLTGPYNEQFF.

The chain carries TRBV18 and TRBJ1-5; D is undetermined. Trimming pared 3 bases from V and 7 bases from J, leaving 19 bases between. Germline-derived CDR1 and CDR2 are KGHSH and LQKENI. The CDR3 runs to 16 residues. The CDR3 protein is CASSPQEAPGGQPQHF. The CDR3, as DNA: TGTGCCAGCTCACCGCAAGAAGCCCCGGGCGGCCAGCCCCAGCATTTT.

The gene calls are TRBV4-2 and TRBJ2-3, with 7 bases matching TRBD2. This CDR3 has 16 residues. J lost 2 bases, V lost 5 bases, and 10 bases had no gene match. Germline V gives CDR1 LGHNA, CDR2 YNFKEQ. CDR3 nucleotides: TGTGCCAGCAGCATAAAGCGGGACTCCGCCACAGATACGCAGTATTTT. Encoded protein: CASSIKRDSATDTQYF.

The rearrangement joins TRBV14 to TRBJ1-1; D unclear. Germline CDR1 and CDR2: SGHDN and FVKESK. The ends were cut back, 0 bases at V and 4 bases at J, with 9 bases in the middle. The CDR3 runs to 14 residues. This CDR3 is CASSQDLVSTEAFF. The DNA of the CDR3 is TGTGCCAGCAGCCAAGACCTGGTGAGCACTGAAGCTTTCTTT.

V usage is TRBV20-1 and J usage is TRBJ2-1, with 12 bases matching TRBD1. V shed 6 bases and J 8 bases; nucleotides not matched to a gene: 8. CDR1 and CDR2 from the germline V gene are DFQATT and SNEGSKA (reference sequence). The CDR3 is 14 amino acids. The CDR3 nucleotides are TGCAGTGCAAAAACGGGACAGGGGGCGGATGAGCAGTTCTTC. Its translation is CSAKTGQGADEQFF.

This chain joins TRBV7-3 and TRBJ1-1; D possibly corresponds to TRBD1 (5 bases). Germline V gene data show CDR1 as SGHTA and CDR2 as FQGTGA. This CDR3 region has 17 residues. V dropped 6 bases and J dropped 3 bases, with 23 bases sitting between them. This CDR3 reads CASSSAGTGRADTEAFF. The DNA of the CDR3 is TGTGCCAGCAGTTCCGCGGGTACAGGACGGGCGGACACTGAAGCTTTCTTT.

Only a few counts were recorded for this clonotype. The rearrangement joins TRBV19 to TRBJ2-7; TRBD2 agrees at 10 bases. The J segment lost 0 bases and the V segment lost 6 bases, leaving 14 bases of the junction unmatched. The CDR3 has 18 amino acids. Germline V CDR1 and CDR2: LNHDA, SQIVND (reference sequence). The CDR3 DNA follows: TGTGCCAGTAGCCCCATGGTAGCGGGGGGTTTCTACTCCTACGAGCAGTACTTC. Residues: CASSPMVAGGFYSYEQYF.

V and J are TRBV12-3 or TRBV12-4 and TRBJ2-6; D is unclear. The CDR3 extends over 15 amino acids. V lost 2 bases and J 2 bases, leaving 7 bases between the germline ends. Here the CDR3 DNA reads TGTGCCAGCAGTTTAAGCACGCCTGGGGCCAACGTCCTGACTTTC. The encoded protein is CASSLSTPGANVLTF.

This clonotype showed up many times. V and J are TRBV5-1 and TRBJ2-7; TRBD1 might be the D (6 bases). Per germline, CDR1 SGHRS and CDR2 YFSETQ. V was pared by 2 bases and J by 4 bases, with 13 bases between. This CDR3 comprises 14 residues. This chain's CDR3 is CASSFKGHTYEQYF. The CDR3, as DNA: TGCGCCAGCAGCTTCAAGGGACATACGTACGAGCAGTACTTC.

This clonotype was counted ten times or more. The chain links TRBV20-1 to TRBJ2-7; D uncertain. The CDR3 extends over 10 amino acids. Germline V gene lookup returns CDR1 DFQATT and CDR2 SNEGSKA (reference sequence). V dropped 3 bases and J dropped 5 bases, with 5 bases sitting between them. Here the CDR3 reads CSASLDEQYF. In DNA, the CDR3 is TGCAGTGCTAGTCTCGACGAGCAGTACTTC.

This clonotype was observed at least ten times. V usage is TRBV20-1 and J usage is TRBJ1-5; D perhaps matches TRBD1 (5 bases). Germline values: CDR1 DFQATT, CDR2 SNEGSKA (reference sequence). The CDR3 is made up of 12 amino acids. V was cut by 5 bases and J by 5 bases, with 10 bases left in between. The CDR3 bases are TGCAGTGCTCCATCGACAGATCAGCCCCAGCATTTT. The encoded protein is CSAPSTDQPQHF.

This clonotype was detected ten times or more. This chain uses TRBV10-3 with TRBJ1-4, with D unresolved. Trimming shortened V by 4 bases and J by 2 bases, and 5 bases separated the two germline ends. Germline V gene data show CDR1 as ENHRY and CDR2 as SYGVKD. This CDR3 has 13 amino acids. The CDR3 spells CAISGGTNEKLFF. The CDR3 DNA reads TGTGCCATCAGTGGAGGGACTAATGAAAAACTGTTTTTT.

As for this clonotype: This may be a read error, as it is one base from a much larger clone. The chain joins TRBV19 to TRBJ2-5; D might be TRBD2 (6 bases). CDR3 size: 14 residues. Germline lookup yields CDR1 LNHDA and CDR2 SQIVND (reference sequence). V was pared by 3 bases and J by 7 bases, with 15 bases between. As DNA, the CDR3 is TGTGCCAGTAGTATGGGGCGGGATCGAGGGACCCAGTACTTC. It yields the protein CASSMGRDRGTQYF.

V gene TRBV6-4 combines with J gene TRBJ1-1, with D maybe TRBD1 (6 bases). The germline gives CDR1 MRHNA, CDR2 SNTAGT. The ends were cut back, 4 bases at V and 7 bases at J, with 13 bases in the middle. The CDR3 length is 13 residues. The DNA for the CDR3 is TGTGCCAGCAGTGTCGAGACAGGCTTTGAAGCTTTCTTT. This gives the protein CASSVETGFEAFF.

The V and J genes are TRBV25-1 and TRBJ2-1; D is possibly TRBD1 (5 bases). The CDR3 has 13 residues. V shed 3 bases and J shed 5 bases, with 8 bases lying between them. The germline V gene encodes CDR1 MGHDK and CDR2 SYGVNS. The CDR3 region is CASSEGQNNEQFF. The CDR3 nucleotides read TGTGCCAGCAGTGAGGGGCAGAACAATGAGCAGTTCTTC. Variable domain in full (rest from reference TRBV25-1 and TRBJ2-1): EADIYQTPRYLVIGTGKKITLECSQTMGHDKMYWYQQDPGMELHLIHYSYGVNSTEKGDLSSESTVSRIRTEHFPLTLESARPSHTSQYLCASSEGQNNEQFFGPGTRLTVL.

This clonotype came up a few times. The J gene is TRBJ1-2, the V gene TRBV27; D is perhaps TRBD1 (5 bases). This CDR3 region has 15 residues. Trimming pared 4 bases from V and 1 base from J, leaving 13 bases between. Germline lookup yields CDR1 MNHEY and CDR2 SMNVEV (reference sequence). CDR3 nucleotide sequence: TGTGCCAGCAGTTCTTTGGGGGATGTTAACTATGGCTACACCTTC. Translating gives CASSSLGDVNYGYTF.

This clonotype was found many times. The chain recombines TRBV20-1 with TRBJ1-6, with D possibly matching TRBD1 (5 bases). Germline V gene sequence: CDR1 DFQATT, CDR2 SNEGSKA (reference sequence). The CDR3 has 16 residues. V was pared by 6 bases and J by 3 bases, with 18 bases between. Written as DNA, the CDR3 is TGCAGTGCAACCAGGGCCCGGGCAAACTATAATTCACCCCTCCACTTT. Protein product: CSATRARANYNSPLHF.

This sequence joins TRBV3-1 and TRBJ1-2; D ambiguous. The CDR3 is 14 amino acids. Germline V CDR1 and CDR2: LGHDT, YNNKEL (reference sequence). V was trimmed by 7 bases and J by 11 bases, leaving 23 bases between them. In nucleotides, the CDR3 is TGTGCCAGCATATTAACGGGAGTTTCGGATAGGTACACCTTC. This codes for CASILTGVSDRYTF. The full variable domain, rest sourced from reference TRBV3-1 and TRBJ1-2, is DTAVSQTPKYLVTQMGNDKSIKCEQNLGHDTMYWYKQDSKKFLKIMFSYNNKELIINETVPNRFSPKSPDKAHLNLHINSLELGDSAVYFCASILTGVSDRYTFGSGTRLTVV.

This clonotype has at least ten counts. The rearrangement joins TRBV2 to TRBJ2-7; the D call may be TRBD1 or TRBD2 (5 bases each). The germline V gene encodes CDR1 SNHLY and CDR2 FYNNEI. This CDR3 has 16 residues. V lost 6 bases and J 3 bases, leaving 21 bases between the germline ends. Here the CDR3 reads CASSQQSGTASYEQYF. The CDR3 DNA sequence: TGTGCCAGCAGCCAACAATCAGGGACGGCTAGCTACGAGCAGTACTTC.

The sample holds many counts of this clonotype. The CDR3 sequence: CASSEAAGGEKLFF. The CDR3, as DNA: TGTGCCAGCAGTGAAGCGGCGGGAGGCGAAAAACTGTTTTTT. The rearrangement links TRBV2 to TRBJ1-4; D is ambiguous. The ends were cut back, 0 bases at V and 8 bases at J, with 10 bases in the middle. Per germline, CDR1 SNHLY and CDR2 FYNNEI. The CDR3 loop spans 14 amino acids.

Worth noting for this clonotype: A much more abundant neighbour one base away suggests this may be a read error. The rearrangement joins TRBV10-3 to TRBJ1-3; D ambiguous. Germline-derived CDR1 and CDR2 are ENHRY and SYGVKD. Trimming removed 6 bases at V and 0 bases at J, with 6 bases between. The length of the CDR3 is 13 residues. CDR3 sequence reads: CAISPPSGNTIYF. The CDR3 DNA follows: TGTGCCATCAGCCCTCCCTCTGGAAACACCATATATTTT.

CDR3 DNA sequence: TGTGCCAGCAGCTTAGCGAATCCAGGGGGCAGTGAGCAGTTCTTC. Translated: CASSLANPGGSEQFF. The V call is TRBV7-8, the J call TRBJ2-1, with TRBD1 matching 8 bases. V lost 0 bases and J lost 9; bases outside the gene matches: 7. CDR3 length equals 15 residues. Germline lookup yields CDR1 SGHVS and CDR2 FQNEAQ.

Concerning this clonotype itself: Without the conserved terminal phenylalanine or tryptophan, this CDR3 likely stems from a read error. The genes are TRBV7-2 and TRBJ2-5; the D is unclear. CDR1 and CDR2 from the germline V gene are SGHTA and FQGNSA. Trimming pared 5 bases from V and 7 bases from J, leaving 11 bases between. The CDR3 contains 12 residues. The CDR3 sequence is CASSPPVLTQYL. CDR3 DNA sequence: TGTGCCAGCAGCCCACCTGTATTGACCCAGTACCTC.